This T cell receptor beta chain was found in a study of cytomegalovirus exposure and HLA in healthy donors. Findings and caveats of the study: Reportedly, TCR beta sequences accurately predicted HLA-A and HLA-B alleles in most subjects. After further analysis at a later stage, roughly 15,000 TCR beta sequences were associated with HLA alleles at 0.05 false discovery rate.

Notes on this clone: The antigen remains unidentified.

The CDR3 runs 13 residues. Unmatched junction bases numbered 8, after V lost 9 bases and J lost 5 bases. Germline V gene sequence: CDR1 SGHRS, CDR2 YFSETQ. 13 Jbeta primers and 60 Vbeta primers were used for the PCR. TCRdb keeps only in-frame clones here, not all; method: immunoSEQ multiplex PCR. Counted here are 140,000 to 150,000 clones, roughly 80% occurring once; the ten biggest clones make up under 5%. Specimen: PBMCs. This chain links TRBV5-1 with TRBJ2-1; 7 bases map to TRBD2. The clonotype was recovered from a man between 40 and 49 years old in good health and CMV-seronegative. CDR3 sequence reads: CANLSGGNNEQFF. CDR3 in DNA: TGCGCCAATCTTTCCGGGGGGAACAATGAGCAGTTCTTC.